The clone carrying this T cell receptor (beta chain) has only a few counts. This sample is part of a study of T cells after yellow fever vaccination. MiXCR, applied by TCRdb to the 5' RACE reads, yields one record per CDR3 protein. The data show some 220,000 distinct CDR3 sequences, roughly 3% seen once. CDR3 size: 14 residues. Germline assignment: CDR1 SGHAT and CDR2 FQNNGV. The germline V and J ends were trimmed by 8 bases and 4 bases, with 18 bases remaining between them. The clonotype originates from a man younger than 35 who received the YFV17D yellow fever vaccine. The genes are TRBV11-2 and TRBJ2-7; TRBD1 might be the D (5 bases). The sequences come from CD4+ T cells sorted from PBMCs, collected 10 days after the yellow fever booster vaccination. CDR3 amino acids: CASWTTAAPYEQYF. In DNA form, the CDR3 reads TGTGCCAGCTGGACGACAGCCGCCCCTTACGAGCAGTACTTC.